This TCR beta chain appears in the sequencing data of a study of shared clonotypes between healthy human individuals. Study-level findings and limits: The study generally estimated greater richness for naive than memory subsets.

Of note for this clone: Its antigen is still unknown.

Sequencing was performed with immunoSEQ multiplex PCR; in TCRdb, only in-frame clones are kept and a portion is missing. In the table there are 800,000 to 1,200,000 clones, approximately 80% of which are singletons. It was into CD45RA+ naive and CD45RA-negative memory subsets that the CD4+ cells were split. This clonotype was sampled from a man aged 18 to 30 in good health. Some clones in this sample may be carry-over from other donors' samples. Source material: memory CD4+ T cells from PBMCs. Subset specified: CD45RA-negative fraction.

For the CDR3, the DNA is TGTGCCAGCAGATTTTCCGGGACAGGGGTGTCAGATACGCAGTATTTT. It translates to CASRFSGTGVSDTQYF. The gene calls are TRBV2 and TRBJ2-3, with 10 bases lining up with TRBD1. Germline values: CDR1 SNHLY, CDR2 FYNNEI. The CDR3 has 16 amino acids. After removal of 6 bases from V and 4 bases from J, the junction contained 10 bases not matched to a gene. The full variable domain, with the rest looked up from reference TRBV2 and TRBJ2-3, is EPEVTQTPSHQVTQMGQEVILRCVPISNHLYFYWYRQILGQKVEFLVSFYNNEISEKSEIFDDQFSVERPDGSNFTLKIRSTKLEDSAMYFCASRFSGTGVSDTQYFGPGTRLTVL.